The T cell receptor (beta chain) under discussion was sequenced for a study of T cell responses to AZD1222 COVID-19 vaccine. Study outcomes and limitations: There were repertoire samples only from the period after the peak T cell response. In a largely white British group with more females than males, clonal diversity was possibly underestimated. Seropositive status at baseline applied to only 5 or 6 AZD1222 recipients. Reports indicate that nearly half of spike-specific TCRs are directed at unmutated variant regions.

TCRdb's copy holds only in-frame clones and misses some; the assay was immunoSEQ multiplex PCR. The table lists 90,000 to 120,000 clones, 92% of them singletons. Germline V gene lookup returns CDR1 SNHLY and CDR2 FYNNEI. V was shortened by 6 bases and J by 0 bases, with 14 bases between the two germline ends. This CDR3 region has 15 residues. About this clone: Antigen: not known.

The material sequenced was peripheral blood, taken 28 days after the second AZD1222 dose. The source is an adult who received the AZD1222 COVID-19 vaccine. The J gene is TRBJ1-2, the V gene TRBV2; D gene unclear. The CDR3 here is CASSAGRVANYGYTF. The DNA of the CDR3 is TGTGCCAGCAGCGCCGGACGGGTTGCTAACTATGGCTACACCTTC.